The 14 T cell receptor beta chains reported below all come from one sample, sequenced in a study of regulatory T cells in long-lasting Graves disease. Time point here: persistent/refractory GD, antithyroid drugs over 5 years with positive TRAb. Researchers made the TCR library from RNA that was extracted from PBMCs. Construction of TCR beta libraries relied on iRepertoire HTBI primers and on Arm-PCR targeting CDR3 regions. From the multiplex PCR reads, TCRdb called clonotypes with MiXCR, one entry per CDR3 protein. Of about 460,000 distinct CDR3 sequences detected, approximately 23% appear once; the ten largest clones hold 10% to 15%. Sequences were derived from peripheral blood mononuclear cells (PBMCs), sampled when the disease was refractory, from a patient treated with antithyroid drugs. These receptors came from a female donor with Graves disease.

This clonotype was observed at least ten times. The chain links TRBV6-2 or TRBV6-3 to TRBJ1-4; D perhaps matches TRBD1 (6 bases). The ends were cut back, 2 bases at V and 7 bases at J, with 14 bases in the middle. The length of the CDR3 is 15 residues. The germline V gene encodes CDR1 MNHEY and CDR2 SVGEGT. CDR3 in DNA: TGTGCCAGCAGTTACGAGGACAGTGGAAGTGAAAAACTGTTTTTT. Protein: CASSYEDSGSEKLFF.

A few counts support this clonotype. The chain recombines TRBV5-1 with TRBJ1-1; D gene unclear. The ends were cut back, 1 base at V and 3 bases at J, with 7 bases in the middle. The CDR3 length is 13 residues. Germline CDR1 is SGHRS and CDR2 is YFSETQ. CDR3 coding DNA: TGCGCCAGCAGCTTGAGGGCTGACACTGAAGCTTTCTTT. It is translated as CASSLRADTEAFF.

The rearrangement uses TRBV10-3 and TRBJ2-2; perhaps TRBD1 as D (5 bases). The CDR3 has 11 residues. The V and J ends lost 8 bases and 7 bases respectively, with 8 bases between them. Germline lookup yields CDR1 ENHRY and CDR2 SYGVKD. In DNA form, the CDR3 reads TGTGCCATCCAGGGTGGCGGGGAGCTGTTTTTT. It codes for CAIQGGGELFF.

This clonotype has just a few counts. The CDR3: CASSPHDPGLGYTF. The CDR3 nucleotides are TGTGCCAGCAGCCCCCATGACCCGGGGCTTGGCTACACCTTC. This rearrangement joins TRBV9 to TRBJ1-2; D is perhaps TRBD1 (5 bases). The germline CDR1 and CDR2 sequences are SGDLS and YYNGEE. The V gene lost 4 bases and the J gene lost 7 bases, with 17 bases spanning the gap. The CDR3 runs to 14 residues.

This clonotype was seen at least ten times. The chain links TRBV7-8 to TRBJ1-3; D perhaps matches TRBD1 (6 bases). The germline gives CDR1 SGHVS, CDR2 FQNEAQ. V gave up 5 bases and J gave up 4 bases, with 15 bases separating them. The CDR3 sequence is 15 residues long. CDR3 sequence: CASSTRQAPGNTIYF. The CDR3, as DNA: TGTGCCAGCAGCACCCGACAGGCCCCAGGAAACACCATATATTTT.

This clonotype was counted at least ten times. CDR3 loop: CATSDPTHRQNSYGYTF. The CDR3 DNA sequence: TGTGCCACCAGTGATCCCACTCATCGACAAAATAGCTATGGCTACACCTTC. The chain employs TRBV24-1 and TRBJ1-2, with no clear D. Looked up from germline, CDR1 is KGHDR and CDR2 is SFDVKD. V was pared by 3 bases and J by 4 bases, with 20 bases between. This CDR3 is 17 amino acids long.

This clonotype was recorded many times. This rearrangement joins TRBV29-1 to TRBJ2-5, with a tentative D call TRBD1 (5 bases). The CDR3 runs 13 residues. Germline CDR1 and CDR2: SQVTM and ANQGSEA. Trimming removed 3 bases at V and 4 bases at J, with 12 bases between. The CDR3: CSVDGRVGETQYF. As DNA, the CDR3 is TGCAGCGTTGATGGCAGGGTCGGAGAGACCCAGTACTTC.

This clonotype appeared many times. The V call is TRBV28, the J call TRBJ1-5; D remains ambiguous. This CDR3 has 16 amino acids. Germline V gives CDR1 MDHEN, CDR2 SYDVKM. The V and J ends lost 10 bases and 2 bases respectively, with 21 bases between them. CDR3 sequence reads: CATISTDWIGNQPQHF. The CDR3 DNA is TGTGCCACCATCTCGACGGACTGGATAGGCAATCAGCCCCAGCATTTT.

This clonotype showed up just a few times. V usage is TRBV14 and J usage is TRBJ2-7; TRBD2 might be the D (5 bases). V was cut by 0 bases and J by 9 bases, with 12 bases left in between. The CDR3 has 13 amino acids. From germline, CDR1 is SGHDN and CDR2 FVKESK. The DNA of the CDR3 is TGTGCCAGCAGCCAAGATCCCCTAGCAGTGCAGTACTTC. Translated: CASSQDPLAVQYF.

This clonotype was recorded at least ten times. This chain uses TRBV28 with TRBJ1-5; maybe TRBD1 (6 bases). The CDR3 is 15 amino acids. Trimming removed 4 bases from V and 6 bases from J, with 16 bases in between. CDR1 MDHEN and CDR2 SYDVKM come from the germline V gene. The CDR3 region has the DNA TGTGCCAGCAGTTCCCCTGGGGGGGCGGGTCAGCCCCAGCATTTT. It codes for CASSSPGGAGQPQHF. Full variable domain (rest looked up from reference TRBV28 and TRBJ1-5): DVKVTQSSRYLVKRTGEKVFLECVQDMDHENMFWYRQDPGLGLRLIYFSYDVKMKEKGDIPEGYSVSREKKERFSLILESASTNQTSMYLCASSSPGGAGQPQHFGDGTRLSIL.

The V call is TRBV20-1, the J call TRBJ1-5; a possible D gene is TRBD1 (5 bases). Trimming took 3 bases from V and 5 from J, leaving 20 bases between them. The V gene's germline CDR1 is DFQATT and CDR2 SNEGSKA (reference sequence). The CDR3 spans 16 residues. CDR3 nucleotide sequence: TGCAGTGCTAGTGCTTTCGGGTCCTCGGGGGATCAGCCCCAGCATTTT. This translates into CSASAFGSSGDQPQHF.

This clonotype showed up many times. V and J are TRBV10-3 and TRBJ2-7; TRBD1 or TRBD2 may be the D gene (5 bases each). Germline CDR1 is ENHRY and CDR2 is SYGVKD. The length of the CDR3 is 15 residues. The V end lost 0 bases, the J end lost 2 bases, and 11 bases lay between the germline ends. In DNA, the CDR3 is TGTGCCATCAGTGAGTCTACCGGGACGGCCTACGAGCAGTACTTC. The encoded protein is CAISESTGTAYEQYF.

This clonotype was counted many times. The chain recombines TRBV6-5 with TRBJ1-5; possibly TRBD1 for D (5 bases). V was shortened by 4 bases and J by 0 bases, with 16 bases between the two germline ends. Germline CDR1 reads MNHEY; CDR2 reads SVGAGI. The CDR3 is 17 residues long. DNA for the CDR3: TGTGCCAGCAGTTCCCCCGGGACGGCATATAGCAATCAGCCCCAGCATTTT. Translating gives CASSSPGTAYSNQPQHF.

Many counts were recorded for this clonotype. The CDR3 loop is CASSFLATTNTGELFF. The DNA of the CDR3 is TGTGCCAGCAGTTTTTTAGCGACAACTAACACCGGGGAGCTGTTTTTT. This rearrangement joins TRBV28 to TRBJ2-2, with D maybe TRBD2 (5 bases). This CDR3 comprises 16 residues. Between the trimmed V and J ends, which lost 3 bases and 2 bases, there was a span of 13 bases. Germline V CDR1 and CDR2: MDHEN, SYDVKM. The entire variable domain, with the rest obtained from reference TRBV28 and TRBJ2-2, is as follows: DVKVTQSSRYLVKRTGEKVFLECVQDMDHENMFWYRQDPGLGLRLIYFSYDVKMKEKGDIPEGYSVSREKKERFSLILESASTNQTSMYLCASSFLATTNTGELFFGEGSRLTVL.